This T cell receptor beta chain appears in the sequencing data of a study of T cell clones after liver transplantation. The method was immunoSEQ multiplex PCR; TCRdb's version includes in-frame clones alone and lacks a portion of them. The table includes more than 1,000 clones, more than 30% detected once. This clone is deemed large. Antigen specificity is unknown. Proliferating CFSE-low MLR cells were sequenced to define alloreactive TCRbeta sequences. The CDR3 runs to 15 residues. V shed 3 bases and J shed 8 bases, with 16 bases lying between them. Looked up from germline, CDR1 is MDHEN and CDR2 is SYDVKM.

This sequence originates from a human patient who received a liver transplant. The T cells may partly be graft donor cells. The source material was CD4+ T cells from cultured PBMCs. The chain recombines TRBV28 with TRBJ1-4, with D possibly TRBD1 on 6 matching bases. The CDR3 DNA follows: TGTGCCAGCAGTTTGGGGGGGCGAAGGGGGGAAAAACTGTTTTTT. It is translated as CASSLGGRRGEKLFF.